A selection of T cell receptor beta chains follows, all from one sample in a study of vaccination and CD4 T cells after COVID-19. No cognate antigen is known for these TCRs. A single record per CDR3 protein comes from TCRdb applying MiXCR to the PCR reads. This sample carries 18,000 or so distinct CDR3 sequences, approximately 44% of them seen once, and the ten largest clones take roughly a sixth. The specimen was CD4+ T cells from blood, cultured in vitro, collected about 7 months after SARS-CoV-2 vaccination. The receptors originated from a human donor who had recovered from COVID-19. The CDR3 runs from the conserved cysteine through the conserved F or W.

v_gene	j_gene	CDR3aa
TRBV21-1	TRBJ2-7	CASSKFPLGVAGRLWEQYF
TRBV10-3	TRBJ1-5	CAIRAQSDQPQHF
TRBV10-3	TRBJ1-2	CAISESAAQGFGYTF
TRBV20-1	TRBJ1-1	CSARKTGGVNTEAFF
TRBV28	TRBJ1-2	CASSLSPAINYGYTF
TRBV15	TRBJ2-1	CATSRGSLIAGGPGEQFF
TRBV6-1	TRBJ2-3	CASNQDFSSTDTQYF
TRBV24-1	TRBJ1-2	CATSDYSTGYYTF
TRBV20-1	TRBJ2-5	CSVRPPGETQYF
TRBV20-1	TRBJ2-3	CSARGHGRGTDTQYF
TRBV20-1	TRBJ2-1	CSARVRGLRNEQFF
TRBV14	TRBJ2-5	CASSRTGSETQYF
TRBV11-3	TRBJ2-3	CASSPLGTSGVGTDTQYF
TRBV20-1	TRBJ2-7	CSAPREGLGEQYF
TRBV10-3	TRBJ1-5	CAISETGGLGQPQHF
TRBV6-5	TRBJ1-6	CASSYSANSPLHF
TRBV5-4	TRBJ1-1	CASRGRVLGTTEAFF
TRBV6-1	TRBJ1-1	CASSQPPRGRAEAFF
TRBV6-1	TRBJ2-3	CASKGPSTDTQYF
TRBV2	TRBJ1-2	CASSESSYTF
TRBV10-3	TRBJ2-2	CAISRSGGAGTGELFF
TRBV6-2/TRBV6-3	TRBJ1-2	CASSWRAGNGYTF
TRBV20-1	TRBJ2-2	CSAQRQVDTGELFF
TRBV20-1	TRBJ2-4	CSARVKFRGNIQYF
TRBV20-1	TRBJ2-7	CSARDLVAYEQYF
TRBV7-2	TRBJ2-7	CASSLTFGDTYEQYF
TRBV20-1	TRBJ1-2	CSARLSRTEHYGYTF
TRBV20-1	TRBJ2-1	CSAGGTSGDYNEQFF
TRBV7-2	TRBJ2-1	CASSLGTSYNEQFF
TRBV24-1	TRBJ2-5	CATSDLAGTEETQYF